This TCR beta chain was obtained from a study of cytomegalovirus exposure and HLA in healthy donors. The study, taken as a whole, reports: Earlier analysis yielded a pattern in which most TCR beta V segments were productive about 90% or about 30% of the time. Accurate predictions that matched the HLA-A and HLA-B alleles of most subjects were reportedly made from TCR beta sequences. Certain sequence variants were highly shared and formed a cluster, and this cluster was likely a sequencing artifact.

The primer mix had 60 Vbeta and 13 Jbeta primers. TCRdb keeps only in-frame clones here, not all; method: immunoSEQ multiplex PCR. The data hold about 130,000 clones, with 80% to 90% observed a single time. Unrecorded immune exposures were likely, despite nominal health at sampling. The CDR3 covers 15 residues. The V gene end was trimmed by 4 bases and the J gene end by 4 bases; junction bases not matched to a gene: 5. Germline assignment: CDR1 LNHDA and CDR2 SQIVND (reference sequence). Notes on this clone: Its target is unknown.

The rearrangement links TRBV19 to TRBJ1-3; TRBD1 aligns across 9 bases. This TCR was sampled from a woman aged 30 to 39 in good health and CMV-seronegative. Source material: PBMCs. CDR3 nucleotides: TGTGCCAGTAGTACCGGGACAGGGCCAGGAAACACCATATATTTT. Amino acids: CASSTGTGPGNTIYF.